These T cell receptor beta chains were read from a single sample in a study of cytomegalovirus exposure and HLA in healthy donors. TCRdb's table, derived via immunoSEQ multiplex PCR, lists solely in-frame clones and lacks some. The sample yields about 180,000 clones, about 80% seen once. Input material: PBMCs. These receptors were collected from a woman in her 40s in good health and CMV-seronegative. Both conserved end residues are part of each CDR3. The order of the fields is V gene, clone size, J gene, D gene, CDR3 DNA, CDR3 protein. D genes are given only for firm matches. Not all rows give a size; the values are once, few, many and, for expanded clones, a class.

>TRBV5-5|NA|TRBJ1-5|NA
TGTGCCAGCAGCTTGCGTGGAGGGTGGGCTACGGATAGCAATCAGCCCCAGCATTTT
CASSLRGGWATDSNQPQHF
>TRBV18|NA|TRBJ1-2|NA
TGTGCCAGCTCACCACAGGGGCAGGGAGGCTACACCTTC
CASSPQGQGGYTF
>TRBV9|NA|TRBJ2-1|TRBD2
TGTGCCAGCAGCGCTAGCGGGAGTGAGTACAATGAGCAGTTCTTC
CASSASGSEYNEQFF
>TRBV5-1|NA|TRBJ1-1|TRBD1
TGCGCCAGCAGCTTAGGGGGCGAGAACACTGAAGCTTTCTTT
CASSLGGENTEAFF
>TRBV4-2|NA|TRBJ1-2|TRBD1
TGTGCCAGCAGCCAGAACTCCCACCGGGACAGTGGGAATGGCTACACCTTC
CASSQNSHRDSGNGYTF
>TRBV28|NA|TRBJ1-5|TRBD1
TGTGCCAGCAGGTCGGGACAGGGAATGAGGCAGCCCCAGCATTTT
CASRSGQGMRQPQHF
>TRBV7-9|NA|TRBJ2-7|TRBD2
TGTGCCAGCAGCTCGCGGACTAGCGTGGGAACCTACGAGCAGTACTTC
CASSSRTSVGTYEQYF
>TRBV7-3|NA|TRBJ2-7|TRBD2
TGTGCCAGCAGCTTATCGGGGGGGTCCTACGAGCAGTACTTC
CASSLSGGSYEQYF
>TRBV30|NA|TRBJ1-4|NA
TGTGCCTGCTCGATACAGGCTCTTGGAGAAAAACTGTTTTTT
CACSIQALGEKLFF
>TRBV11-3|NA|TRBJ2-1|TRBD2
TGTGCCAGCAGCTTAGGGACGGGGACTAGCGGGAGGGCCTGGAGTACTGAGCAGTTCTTC
CASSLGTGTSGRAWSTEQFF
>TRBV19|few|TRBJ2-6|NA
TGTGCCAGTAGTAAGGGACATACCATCTCTGGGGCCAACGTCCTGACTTTC
CASSKGHTISGANVLTF
>TRBV4-1|NA|TRBJ1-5|NA
TGCGCCAGCAGCCAAGATCGGGGCCCAGGGGTGCGCAATCAGCCCCAGCATTTT
CASSQDRGPGVRNQPQHF
>TRBV5-1|NA|TRBJ2-7|TRBD2
TGCGCCAGCAGTGGGACTAGCTCAAACTACGAGCAGTACTTC
CASSGTSSNYEQYF
>TRBV5-6|NA|TRBJ1-5|TRBD1
TGTGCCAGCAGCGCTGACAGGGGGCTTCGACAGCCCCAGCATTTT
CASSADRGLRQPQHF
>TRBV27|NA|TRBJ1-2|NA
TGTGCCAGCAGTTTGAGGGCCGATGCTAACTATGGCTACACCTTC
CASSLRADANYGYTF
>TRBV27|NA|TRBJ1-4|TRBD1
TGTGCCAGCAGTTCCGGACAGGGGAGAGAAAAACTGTTTTTT
CASSSGQGREKLFF
>TRBV11-2|NA|TRBJ1-4|NA
TGTGCCAGCAGCTCCCTAAATGAAAAACTGTTTTTT
CASSSLNEKLFF
>TRBV19|NA|TRBJ2-7|TRBD1
TGTGCCAGTAGTCTTACCGGGACAGGGTACTACGAGCAGTACTTC
CASSLTGTGYYEQYF
>TRBV29-1|NA|TRBJ1-1|NA
TGCAGCGTTCTGGGAGGGATGGGAGCTTTCTTT
CSVLGGMGAFF
>TRBV7-3|NA|TRBJ1-2|TRBD1
TGTGCCAGCAGCCCGGACAGGGGCTATGGCTACACCTTC
CASSPDRGYGYTF
>TRBV7-9|NA|TRBJ1-2|NA
TGTTCCAGCACCCTGGACCGGACTGACTATGGCTACACCTTC
CSSTLDRTDYGYTF
>TRBV7-9|NA|TRBJ2-1|TRBD2
TGTGCCAGCAGCCGACTAGCGGGGGGCGAGCAGTTCTTC
CASSRLAGGEQFF
>TRBV6-5|NA|TRBJ2-5|TRBD1
TGTGCCAGCAGTTACAGGAGACAGGGTAGGGAGACCCAGTACTTC
CASSYRRQGRETQYF
>TRBV25-1|NA|TRBJ2-1|NA
TGTGCCAGCAGTGGACTTGGTTCCTACAATGAGCAGTTCTTC
CASSGLGSYNEQFF
>TRBV5-6|NA|TRBJ1-5|TRBD1
TGTGCCAGCAGCGCTGCCGGGACAGGGGGAATGCAGCCCCAGCATTTT
CASSAAGTGGMQPQHF
>TRBV6-5|NA|TRBJ1-2|TRBD1
TGTGCCAGCAGGGACAGGAGGGACTATGGCTACACCTTC
CASRDRRDYGYTF
>TRBV5-1|NA|TRBJ2-1|TRBD1
TGCGCCAGCAGCTTGCAGGGGGCTTCCTACAATGAGCAGTTCTTC
CASSLQGASYNEQFF
>TRBV7-9|once|TRBJ1-3|TRBD1
TGTGCCAGCAGCTTAGACAGGACAGGACCCTCTGGAAACACCATATATTTT
CASSLDRTGPSGNTIYF
>TRBV7-2|NA|TRBJ1-2|NA
TGTGCCAGCAGCTTAACAGGATCCTATGGCTACACCTTC
CASSLTGSYGYTF
>TRBV7-2|NA|TRBJ2-5|NA
TGTGCCAGCAGCTCCGACAGGTTGGAGACCCAGTACTTC
CASSSDRLETQYF
>TRBV11-2|NA|TRBJ2-7|NA
TGTGCCAGCAGCCCAGAGGGCGGGGGCGGGGTCGAGCAGTACTTC
CASSPEGGGGVEQYF
>TRBV11-3|few|TRBJ2-7|TRBD1
TGTGCCAGCAGCCTAGGGACAGGGGGTACCTACGAGCAGTACTTC
CASSLGTGGTYEQYF
>TRBV13|NA|TRBJ2-4|NA
TGTGCCAGCAGCTTAAGGACTTCCAAAAACATTCAGTACTTC
CASSLRTSKNIQYF
>TRBV27|NA|TRBJ2-7|TRBD1
TGTGCCAGCAGCTGGACAGGGGGCGAGCAGTACTTC
CASSWTGGEQYF
>TRBV6-5|many|TRBJ1-2|NA
TGTGCCAGCAGTTACTCCCACGGGGATGGCTACACCTTC
CASSYSHGDGYTF
>TRBV5-1|NA|TRBJ1-6|NA
TGCGCCAGCAGCTTGTGGCCCCAGACGGGAAATTCACCCCTCCACTTT
CASSLWPQTGNSPLHF